A selection of T cell receptor beta chains follows, all from one sample in a study of T cell repertoires in cytomegalovirus infection. MiXCR was run by TCRdb on the reads, yielding one entry per CDR3 protein. The table has some 220,000 distinct CDR3 sequences, 6.5% seen once. The sample comprised PBMCs. The receptors stem from a human donor in good health (CMV status not recorded). Some clones in this sample may be carry-over from other donors' samples. CDR3s include the opening cysteine and the closing phenylalanine or tryptophan. The D gene is left open where the match is weak. Clone size is given for some rows only: seen once, a few or many times, or a class if the clone is expanded.

TRBJ1-1 TRBV10-2 many NA TGCGCCAGCAGTGAGCCGGTAGGCTATATGAACACTGAAGCTTTCTTT CASSEPVGYMNTEAFF
TRBJ2-3 TRBV6-2/TRBV6-3 many NA TGTGCCAGCAGTCCCCGCTTGGATACGCAGTATTTT CASSPRLDTQYF
TRBJ2-7 TRBV5-1 many NA TGCGCCAGCAGCCTAGAAGTAAGCACCTACGAGCAGTACTTC CASSLEVSTYEQYF
TRBJ1-1 TRBV5-1 NA NA TGCGCCAGCAGCTTGAACGCAGTGAACACTGAAGCTTTCTTT CASSLNAVNTEAFF
TRBJ1-1 TRBV5-1 many NA TGCGCCAGCAGCCTTGAGGACACCTTCACTGAAGCTTTCTTT CASSLEDTFTEAFF
TRBJ1-1 TRBV28 many NA TGTGCCAGCAGTTTCAATTGGGGATACGGTGAAGCTTTCTTT CASSFNWGYGEAFF
TRBJ1-1 TRBV29-1 many TRBD1 TGCAGCATCAGGGGGCCAAGGAAGAACACTGAAGCTTTCTTT CSIRGPRKNTEAFF
TRBJ1-2 TRBV14 many NA TGTGCCAGCAGCCAAGGAAAATGGGGCGGCTACACCTTC CASSQGKWGGYTF
TRBJ2-1 TRBV5-5 many TRBD1 TGTGCCGGCTCTAGGACAGGGGGCAGCGATGAGCAGTTCTTC CAGSRTGGSDEQFF
TRBJ1-5 TRBV2 many NA TGTGCCAGCAGTGAACCGGACAGCTACTATAGCTATCAGCCCCAGCATTTT CASSEPDSYYSYQPQHF
TRBJ2-5 TRBV20-1 many NA TGCAGTGCTAGATCCTTTACCTCCCGGGACACCAAATGGGAGACCCAGTACTTC CSARSFTSRDTKWETQYF
TRBJ2-1 TRBV29-1 many TRBD1 TGCAGCGTGACCGGGACAGGGTATCTCGAGCAGTTCTTC CSVTGTGYLEQFF
TRBJ1-2 TRBV12-5 many NA TGTGCTAGTGGATTTGACCCGGGACGGATGTATAGTGGCTACACCTTC CASGFDPGRMYSGYTF
TRBJ1-3 TRBV7-9 many TRBD1 TGTGCCAGCAGCCCCGGACAGGGGGGTGGAAACACCATATATTTT CASSPGQGGGNTIYF
TRBJ1-1 TRBV3-1 few NA TGTGCCAGCAGCCAAGGATCGTTCACTGAAGCTTTCTTT CASSQGSFTEAFF
TRBJ1-5 TRBV29-1 NA NA TGCAGCGTCCGAGAAAGGAATCAGCCCCAGCATTTT CSVRERNQPQHF
TRBJ1-3 TRBV12-3/TRBV12-4 many NA TGTGCCAGCAGGTCCCCCGAGGCTGGAAACACCATATATTTT CASRSPEAGNTIYF
TRBJ1-6 TRBV20-1 many NA TGCAGTGCTAGACGCCTCAGGGATGGCAATTCACCCCTCCACTTT CSARRLRDGNSPLHF
TRBJ2-3 TRBV7-2 many TRBD2 TGTGCCAGCAGCCCCAGGACTAGAGAGACGCAGTATTTT CASSPRTRETQYF
TRBJ1-5 TRBV2 many TRBD1 TGTGCCAGCAGCTATACAGGGGATGATCAGCCCCAGCATTTT CASSYTGDDQPQHF